Listed here are 22 T cell receptor beta chains from one sample, sequenced in a study of blood T cell repertoires in COVID-19. The assay was immunoSEQ multiplex PCR, and TCRdb's table has in-frame clones only and misses some. The sample yields approximately 88,000 clones, under 80% seen once. Material for sequencing was peripheral blood. The receptors were gathered from a woman over 75 with active or convalescent COVID-19.

The CDR3 region has the DNA TGTGCCAGCAGCTTACGACAGGGAAGAGGGACTGAAGCTTTCTTT. Its protein is CASSLRQGRGTEAFF. The chain joins TRBV5-4 to TRBJ1-1; 7 bases are shared with TRBD1. Germline trimming cut 2 bases from V and 5 bases from J; bases unmatched to any gene: 9. Germline values: CDR1 SGHNT, CDR2 YYREEE (reference sequence). CDR3 length: 15 amino acids.

This rearrangement joins TRBV9 to TRBJ1-2, with D possibly being TRBD1 (6 bases). V dropped 0 bases and J dropped 0 bases, with 12 bases sitting between them. This CDR3 region has 16 residues. Germline CDR1 is SGDLS and CDR2 is YYNGEE. The CDR3 DNA is TGTGCCAGCAGCGTAGCTGGACAGTCAGCTAACTATGGCTACACCTTC. Its translation is CASSVAGQSANYGYTF.

The chain is built from TRBV6-2 or TRBV6-3 and TRBJ1-2, with TRBD1 identical over 8 bases. The ends lost 1 base at V and 7 bases at J; junction bases unmatched: 5. Germline V gene data show CDR1 as MNHEY and CDR2 as SVGEGT. The CDR3 extends over 14 amino acids. CDR3 amino acids: CASSYYRDRLGYTF. The CDR3 bases are TGTGCCAGCAGTTACTATCGGGACAGGCTTGGCTACACCTTC.

This clone appeared once. The gene calls are TRBV24-1 and TRBJ2-2; unclear D gene. CDR1 KGHDR and CDR2 SFDVKD come from the germline V gene. V was clipped by 5 bases and J by 6 bases, with 9 bases between them. The CDR3 runs 13 residues. The CDR3 spells CATSGYMAGELFF. DNA of the CDR3: TGTGCCACCAGTGGGTACATGGCCGGGGAGCTGTTTTTT.

The V call is TRBV11-2, the J call TRBJ2-7, with TRBD2 identical over 8 bases. V gave up 5 bases and J gave up 1 base; unmatched junction bases: 7. The CDR3 extends over 15 amino acids. In germline, CDR1 is SGHAT, CDR2 FQNNGV. The CDR3 loop reads CASSQISGKSYEQYF. In DNA, the CDR3 is TGTGCCAGCAGCCAAATTAGCGGGAAATCCTACGAGCAGTACTTC.

The chain is built from TRBV3-1 (or the pseudogene TRBV3-2) and TRBJ2-1; 12 bases align to TRBD2. The ends lost 3 bases at V and 10 bases at J; junction bases unmatched: 16. Germline assignment: CDR1 LGHDT and CDR2 YNNKEL (reference sequence). This CDR3 is 18 amino acids long. The CDR3 region has the DNA TGTGCCAGCAGCCATTGTTGTGGCCTAGCGGGGGGGCCGTGGGAGCAGTTCTTC. Translating it yields CASSHCCGLAGGPWEQFF.

The chain has TRBV29-1 and TRBJ2-2; possible D gene TRBD2, 5 bases. V was clipped by 8 bases and J by 4 bases, with 26 bases between them. The CDR3 extends over 17 amino acids. CDR1 and CDR2 from the germline V gene are SQVTM and ANQGSEA. CDR3 residues: CSTESRLRGCITGELFF. The CDR3 DNA is TGCAGCACCGAATCCCGCTTAAGAGGGTGTATCACCGGGGAGCTGTTTTTT.

V is TRBV6-5 and J is TRBJ2-7; D uncertain. This CDR3 contains 12 residues. CDR1 and CDR2 (germline): MNHEY, SVGAGI. V was clipped by 6 bases and J by 0 bases, with 6 bases between them. The DNA for the CDR3 is TGTGCCAGCAGCCCCTCCTCCTACGAGCAGTACTTC. It codes for CASSPSSYEQYF.

This clone was counted once. The genes are TRBV19 and TRBJ1-1; perhaps TRBD1 as D (5 bases). The ends were cut back, 4 bases at V and 5 bases at J, with 11 bases in the middle. CDR3 length: 13 amino acids. CDR1 and CDR2 from the germline V gene are LNHDA and SQIVND (reference sequence). CDR3 nucleotides: TGTGCCAGTAGTACAGCAGGGCGGACTGAAGCTTTCTTT. This sequence encodes CASSTAGRTEAFF.

The J gene is TRBJ1-5, the V gene TRBV30; no firm D call. From germline, CDR1 is GTSNPN and CDR2 SVGIG (reference sequence). Trimming shortened V by 1 base and J by 4 bases, and 11 bases separated the two germline ends. The CDR3 extends over 14 amino acids. CDR3 nucleotides: TGTGCCTGGAGTGCCCCGGGTCCTAATCAGCCCCAGCATTTT. Its translation is CAWSAPGPNQPQHF.

The chain joins TRBV12-3 or TRBV12-4 to TRBJ1-1; TRBD1 is a possible D gene (6 bases). CDR3 size: 13 residues. Trimming removed 3 bases at V and 7 bases at J, with 12 bases between. CDR3 coding DNA: TGTGCCAGCAGTTTGCAGGGGATGGGTGAAGCTTTCTTT. This codes for CASSLQGMGEAFF.

This clone was seen many times. V usage is TRBV7-2 and J usage is TRBJ2-7; no clear D gene. The V and J ends lost 5 bases and 6 bases respectively, with 17 bases between them. CDR3 size: 14 residues. Germline CDR1 and CDR2: SGHTA and FQGNSA. The CDR3 DNA reads TGTGCCAGCAGCGAAAGGTGGGCCTCCGTCGAGCAGTACTTC. It codes for CASSERWASVEQYF.

CDR3 amino acids: CASSLVTAQETQYF. The CDR3 DNA follows: TGTGCCAGCAGCTTAGTGACAGCGCAAGAGACCCAGTACTTC. The J gene is TRBJ2-5, the V gene TRBV11-2, with D possibly TRBD1 on 5 matching bases. The CDR3 has 14 residues. Between the trimmed V and J ends, which lost 1 base and 2 bases, there was a span of 8 bases. Germline V gives CDR1 SGHAT, CDR2 FQNNGV.

This clone was detected only once. The CDR3 DNA follows: TGTGCCAGTAAAAGGATATCTTTGAGCGGCACTGAAGCTTTCTTT. Protein: CASKRISLSGTEAFF. This rearrangement joins TRBV19 to TRBJ1-1, with unresolved D. The CDR3 is made up of 15 amino acids. Germline CDR1 is LNHDA and CDR2 is SQIVND (reference sequence). V gave up 7 bases and J gave up 4 bases, with 19 bases separating them.

V is TRBV28 and J is TRBJ1-3; no firm D call. V lost 3 bases and J 2 bases, leaving 8 bases between the germline ends. The CDR3 loop spans 14 amino acids. Per the germline V gene, CDR1 is MDHEN and CDR2 is SYDVKM. The CDR3 DNA reads as TGTGCCAGCAGTTTCACGGCGGCTGGAAACACCATATATTTT. Encoded protein: CASSFTAAGNTIYF.

CDR3 protein: CASSELDRASPLHF. The CDR3, as DNA: TGTGCCAGCAGTGAACTGGACAGGGCTTCACCCCTCCACTTT. The rearrangement joins TRBV2 to TRBJ1-6; TRBD1 matches 8 bases. The V and J ends lost 2 bases and 9 bases, in that order; junction bases with no gene match: 3. The CDR3 is made up of 14 amino acids. The germline V gene encodes CDR1 SNHLY and CDR2 FYNNEI.

The CDR3 sequence is CASSIRGMNTEAFF. The CDR3 nucleotides read TGTGCCAGTAGTATACGGGGTATGAACACTGAAGCTTTCTTT. The rearrangement joins TRBV19 to TRBJ1-1, with unresolved D. Trimming pared 2 bases from V and 0 bases from J, leaving 7 bases between. The germline CDR1 and CDR2 sequences are LNHDA and SQIVND (reference sequence). The CDR3 is made up of 14 amino acids.

This chain links TRBV7-9 with TRBJ1-2; D is ambiguous. Trimming cost V 5 bases and J 7 bases, with 23 bases left between them. CDR1 SEHNR and CDR2 FQNEAQ come from the germline V gene (reference sequence). This CDR3 comprises 16 residues. For the CDR3, the DNA is TGTGCCAGCAGCCCTCTTCGATTCCGGGATAGTCCTGGCTACACCTTC. This translates into CASSPLRFRDSPGYTF.

This rearrangement joins TRBV6-4 to TRBJ2-2; a possible D gene is TRBD2 (6 bases). V lost 3 bases and J 1 base, leaving 6 bases between the germline ends. Germline assignment: CDR1 MRHNA and CDR2 SNTAGT. The CDR3 sequence is 14 residues long. The CDR3 nucleotides read TGTGCCAGCAGTGAGCGGGGGAACACCGGGGAGCTGTTTTTT. This sequence encodes CASSERGNTGELFF.

The V and J genes are TRBV5-6 and TRBJ2-7; weak D call: TRBD1 (6 bases). This CDR3 is 13 amino acids long. CDR1 is SGHDT, CDR2 YYEEEE, per germline. Trimming stripped 0 bases from V and 7 bases from J, with 11 bases between. CDR3 DNA sequence: TGTGCCAGCAGCTTGGGGGGGCCTGGGGAGCAGTACTTC. Its protein is CASSLGGPGEQYF.

The chain employs TRBV7-2 and TRBJ1-5, with D possibly matching TRBD1 (6 bases). Germline V gene lookup returns CDR1 SGHTA and CDR2 FQGNSA. Trimming took off 2 bases at V and 6 bases at J, with 14 bases between the two ends. The CDR3 contains 15 residues. The CDR3 reads CASSLSSGDGQPQHF. The DNA of the CDR3 is TGTGCCAGCAGCTTAAGTTCAGGGGATGGTCAGCCCCAGCATTTT. Full variable domain (remainder filled in from reference TRBV7-2 and TRBJ1-5): GAGVSQSPSNKVTEKGKDVELRCDPISGHTALYWYRQSLGQGLEFLIYFQGNSAPDKSGLPSDRFSAERTGGSVSTLTIQRTQQEDSAVYLCASSLSSGDGQPQHFGDGTRLSIL.

V is TRBV19 and J is TRBJ2-1, with a weak D call TRBD2 (6 bases). V was shortened by 7 bases and J by 5 bases, with 15 bases between the two germline ends. Looked up from germline, CDR1 is LNHDA and CDR2 is SQIVND (reference sequence). The CDR3 has 14 residues. CDR3 sequence (DNA): TGTGCCAGTACCCTAACGGGAGAGAACAATGAGCAGTTCTTC. This translates into CASTLTGENNEQFF. Drawing the rest from reference TRBV19 and TRBJ2-1, the complete variable domain is DGGITQSPKYLFRKEGQNVTLSCEQNLNHDAMYWYRQDPGQGLRLIYYSQIVNDFQKGDIAEGYSVSREKKESFPLTVTSAQKNPTAFYLCASTLTGENNEQFFGPGTRLTVL.